The clone carrying this T cell receptor (beta chain) was counted many times. The CDR3 sequence is 19 residues long. Germline values: CDR1 SGHVS, CDR2 FNYEAQ. Deletions cut 0 bases from V and 6 bases from J, with 23 bases between. This sample was taken from a study of T cells in Graves' hyperthyroidism and ophthalmopathy. The investigators amplified TCR beta CDR3 regions from RNA transcripts. The study used the HTBI primer set for a first-round RT-PCR of the TCR CDR3. TCRdb re-derived calls from the multiplex PCR reads in MiXCR, one entry per CDR3 protein. The repertoire holds over 200,000 distinct CDR3 sequences, around 18% seen once, with around 47% in the top ten. The hyperthyroidism patients had all been newly diagnosed, and their disease duration was under 2 months. Their ages ranged from 18 to 65 years. Any patient presenting with uncontrolled infection, other autoimmune disease, pregnancy or lactation was left out.

The chain uses TRBV7-6 and TRBJ2-2, with D possibly called TRBD1 or TRBD2 (5 bases each). The sequence was obtained from a middle-aged man with Graves' hyperthyroidism. Sequencing used blood. CDR3 sequence reads: CASSLALAGTRLWSGELFF. CDR3 nucleotide sequence: TGTGCCAGCAGCTTAGCGCTGGCCGGGACCCGCCTGTGGTCCGGGGAGCTGTTTTTT.